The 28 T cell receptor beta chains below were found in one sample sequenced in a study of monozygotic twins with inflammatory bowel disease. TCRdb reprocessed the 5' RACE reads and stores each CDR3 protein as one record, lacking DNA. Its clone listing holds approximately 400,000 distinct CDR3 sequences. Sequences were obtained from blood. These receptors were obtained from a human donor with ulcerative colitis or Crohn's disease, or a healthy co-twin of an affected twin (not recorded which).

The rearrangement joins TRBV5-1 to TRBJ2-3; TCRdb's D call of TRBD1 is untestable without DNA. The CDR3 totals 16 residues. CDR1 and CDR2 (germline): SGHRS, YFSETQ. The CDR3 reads CASSLTGRGFTDTQYF. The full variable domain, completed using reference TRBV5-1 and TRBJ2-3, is KAGVTQTPRYLIKTRGQQVTLSCSPISGHRSVSWYQQTPGQGLQFLFEYFSETQRNKGNFPGRFSGRQFSNSRSEMNVSTLELGDSALYLCASSLTGRGFTDTQYFGPGTRLTVL.

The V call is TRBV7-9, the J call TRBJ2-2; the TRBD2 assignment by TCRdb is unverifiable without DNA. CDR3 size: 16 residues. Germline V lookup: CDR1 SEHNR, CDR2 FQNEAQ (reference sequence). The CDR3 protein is CASSGSGAGGTGELFF.

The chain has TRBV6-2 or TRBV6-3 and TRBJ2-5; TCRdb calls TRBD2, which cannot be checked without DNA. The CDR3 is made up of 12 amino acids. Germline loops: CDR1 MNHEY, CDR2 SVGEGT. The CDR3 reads CASSQGPGRQYF.

CDR3 loop: CASSLLPGSGNTIYF. J is TRBJ1-3 and V is TRBV7-2. Germline CDR1 reads SGHTA; CDR2 reads FQGNSA. The CDR3 consists of 15 residues.

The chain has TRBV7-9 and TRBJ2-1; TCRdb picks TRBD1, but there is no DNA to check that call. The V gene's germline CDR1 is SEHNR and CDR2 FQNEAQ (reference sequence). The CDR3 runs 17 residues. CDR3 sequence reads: CASSLTGGEITYNEQFF.

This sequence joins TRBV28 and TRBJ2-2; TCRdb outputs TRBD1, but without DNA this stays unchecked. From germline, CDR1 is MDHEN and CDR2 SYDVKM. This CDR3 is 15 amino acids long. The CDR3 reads CASTLFGEPGGELFF.

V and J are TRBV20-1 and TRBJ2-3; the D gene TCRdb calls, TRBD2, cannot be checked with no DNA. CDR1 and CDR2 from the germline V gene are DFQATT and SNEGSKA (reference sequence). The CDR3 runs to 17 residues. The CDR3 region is CSANSPLTSGSTDTQYF.

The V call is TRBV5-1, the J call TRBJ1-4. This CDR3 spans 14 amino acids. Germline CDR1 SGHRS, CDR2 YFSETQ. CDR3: CASSVRGGGEKLFF.

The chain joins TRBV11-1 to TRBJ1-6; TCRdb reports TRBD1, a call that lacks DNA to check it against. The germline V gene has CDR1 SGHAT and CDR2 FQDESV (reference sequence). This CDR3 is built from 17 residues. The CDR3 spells CASSMTGTGPNNSPLHF.

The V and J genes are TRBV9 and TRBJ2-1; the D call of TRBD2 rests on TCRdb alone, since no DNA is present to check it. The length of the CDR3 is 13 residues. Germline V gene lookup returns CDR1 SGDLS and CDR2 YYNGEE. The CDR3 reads CASSVGRAGIEFF.

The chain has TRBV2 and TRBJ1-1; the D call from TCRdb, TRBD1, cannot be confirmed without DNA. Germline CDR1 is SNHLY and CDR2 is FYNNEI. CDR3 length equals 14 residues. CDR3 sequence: CASSLSRGDTEAFF.

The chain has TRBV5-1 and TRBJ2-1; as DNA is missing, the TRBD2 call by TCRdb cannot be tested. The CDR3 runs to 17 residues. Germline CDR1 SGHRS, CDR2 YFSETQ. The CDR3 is CASSLEVGTSSYNEQFF.

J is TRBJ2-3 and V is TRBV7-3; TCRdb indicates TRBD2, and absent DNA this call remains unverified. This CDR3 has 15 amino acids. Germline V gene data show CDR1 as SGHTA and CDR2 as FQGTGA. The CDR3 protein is CASSPTGAPADTQYF.

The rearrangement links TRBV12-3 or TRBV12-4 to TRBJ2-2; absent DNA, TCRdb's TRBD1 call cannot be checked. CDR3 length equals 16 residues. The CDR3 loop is CASSAHRGPGTGELFF.

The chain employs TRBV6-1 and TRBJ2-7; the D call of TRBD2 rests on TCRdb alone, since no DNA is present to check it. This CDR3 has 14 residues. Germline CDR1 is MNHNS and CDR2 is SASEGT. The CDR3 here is CASSLAGSSNEQYF.

Here the CDR3 reads CASSYSRHEQFF. The chain is built from TRBV6-5 and TRBJ2-1. In germline, CDR1 is MNHEY, CDR2 SVGAGI. The CDR3 spans 12 residues.

This CDR3 reads CSASSGGYEQYF. The rearrangement joins TRBV20-1 to TRBJ2-7; the TCRdb D gene call, TRBD1, has no DNA to confirm it. This CDR3 region has 12 residues. CDR1 is DFQATT and CDR2 is SNEGSKA in the germline V gene (reference sequence).

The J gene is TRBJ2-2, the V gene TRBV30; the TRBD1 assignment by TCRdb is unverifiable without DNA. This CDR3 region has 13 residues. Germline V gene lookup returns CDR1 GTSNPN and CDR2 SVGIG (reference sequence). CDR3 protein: CAWTFMGVGELFF. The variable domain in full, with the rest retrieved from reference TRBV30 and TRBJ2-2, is SQTIHQWPATLVQPVGSPLSLECTVEGTSNPNLYWYRQAAGRGLQLLFYSVGIGQISSEVPQNLSASRPQDRQFILSSKKLLLSDSGFYLCAWTFMGVGELFFGEGSRLTVL.

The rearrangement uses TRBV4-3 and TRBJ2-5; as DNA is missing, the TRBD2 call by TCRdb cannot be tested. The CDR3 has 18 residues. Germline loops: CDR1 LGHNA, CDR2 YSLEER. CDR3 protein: CASSQDGLGEGVQETQYF.

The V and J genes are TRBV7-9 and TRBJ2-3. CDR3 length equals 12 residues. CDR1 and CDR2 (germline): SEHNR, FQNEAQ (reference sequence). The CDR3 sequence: CASSKLQDTQYF.

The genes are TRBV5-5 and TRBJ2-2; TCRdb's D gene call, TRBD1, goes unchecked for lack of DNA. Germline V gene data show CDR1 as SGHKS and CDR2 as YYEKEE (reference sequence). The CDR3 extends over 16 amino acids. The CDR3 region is CASRYRFGGTTGELFF.

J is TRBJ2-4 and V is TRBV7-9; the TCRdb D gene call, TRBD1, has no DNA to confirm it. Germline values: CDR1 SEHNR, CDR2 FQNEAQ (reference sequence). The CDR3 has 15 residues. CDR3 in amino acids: CASSLARGPKNIQYF.

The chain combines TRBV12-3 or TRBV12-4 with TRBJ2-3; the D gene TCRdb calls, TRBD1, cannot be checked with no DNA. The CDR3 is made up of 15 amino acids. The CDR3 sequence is CASSLRTDPTDTQYF.

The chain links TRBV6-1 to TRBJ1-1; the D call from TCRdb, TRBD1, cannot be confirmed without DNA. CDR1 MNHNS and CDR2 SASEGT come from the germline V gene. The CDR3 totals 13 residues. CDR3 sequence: CASSDPGGREAFF.

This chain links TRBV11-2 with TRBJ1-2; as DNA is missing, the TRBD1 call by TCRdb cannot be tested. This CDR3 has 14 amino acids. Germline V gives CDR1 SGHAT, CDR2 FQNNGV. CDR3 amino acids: CASSSTTGRYGYTF.

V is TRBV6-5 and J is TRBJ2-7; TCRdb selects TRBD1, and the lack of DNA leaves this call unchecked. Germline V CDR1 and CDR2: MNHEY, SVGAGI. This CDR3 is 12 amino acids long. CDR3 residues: CASSPLWGEQYF.

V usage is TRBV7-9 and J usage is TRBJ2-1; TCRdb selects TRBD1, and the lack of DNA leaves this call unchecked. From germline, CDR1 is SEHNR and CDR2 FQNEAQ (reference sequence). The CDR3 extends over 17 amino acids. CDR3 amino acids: CASSLTGRPASSNEQFF.

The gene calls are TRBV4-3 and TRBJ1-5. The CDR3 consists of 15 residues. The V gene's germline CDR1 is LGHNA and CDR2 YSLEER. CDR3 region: CASSQDLRTNQPQHF.